The 29 T cell receptor beta chains in this list originate from one sample, sequenced in a study of blood T cell repertoires in COVID-19. Some clones are missing from TCRdb's copy, which holds only in-frame ones; the method was immunoSEQ multiplex PCR. This sample yields 130,000 or so clones, of which roughly 86% are seen a single time; about 3.4% belongs to the top ten. The sample comprised PBMCs or T cells enriched from blood (not recorded which). The receptors were sampled from a woman between 50 and 59 years old with acute COVID-19.

This chain connects TRBV7-6 to TRBJ2-2; tentatively, D is TRBD1 (6 bases). From germline, CDR1 is SGHVS and CDR2 FNYEAQ. V was pared by 7 bases and J by 5 bases, with 8 bases between. CDR3 length: 12 amino acids. The CDR3 sequence: CASMRGTGELFF. The CDR3 DNA sequence: TGTGCCAGCATGAGGGGGACCGGGGAGCTGTTTTTT. Supplemented by reference TRBV7-6 and TRBJ2-2, the full variable domain reads GAGVSQSPRYKVTKRGQDVALRCDPISGHVSLYWYRQALGQGPEFLTYFNYEAQQDKSGLPNDRFSAERPEGSISTLTIQRTEQRDSAMYRCASMRGTGELFFGEGSRLTVL.

CDR3 sequence: CASRVDRAAWSPLHF. The CDR3 region has the DNA TGTGCCAGCAGGGTCGACAGGGCTGCATGGTCACCCCTCCACTTT. The V and J genes are TRBV6-5 and TRBJ1-6; 7 bases align to TRBD1. The trim removed 6 bases at V and 10 bases at J, leaving 12 bases unmatched. CDR1 MNHEY and CDR2 SVGAGI come from the germline V gene. The CDR3 consists of 15 residues.

This clone was seen a handful of times. The chain recombines TRBV5-1 with TRBJ1-5, with 7 bases identical to TRBD1. The CDR3 consists of 15 residues. The junction had 5 bases not matched to a gene; V was cut back by 1 base and J by 4 bases. CDR1 SGHRS and CDR2 YFSETQ come from the germline V gene. CDR3 sequence reads: CASSLSGGSNQPQHF. As DNA, the CDR3 is TGCGCCAGCAGCTTGTCAGGGGGAAGTAATCAGCCCCAGCATTTT.

The rearrangement joins TRBV18 to TRBJ2-7, with 9 bases fitting TRBD2. The CDR3 has 17 residues. Germline values: CDR1 KGHSH, CDR2 LQKENI. The junction had 15 bases not matched to a gene; V was cut back by 1 base and J by 8 bases. In nucleotides, the CDR3 is TGTGCCAGCTCACCACGGGACAGTTTGGCGGGAGGGGCCAAGCAGTACTTC. Residues: CASSPRDSLAGGAKQYF.

This clone was detected only a few times. V usage is TRBV6-5 and J usage is TRBJ2-3; 12 positions agree with TRBD1. Trimming removed 4 bases from V and 8 bases from J; junction bases left unmatched: 7. Germline CDR1 and CDR2: MNHEY and SVGAGI. The CDR3 has 15 residues. The CDR3 DNA is TGTGCCAGCAGTTCCCCGGGACAGGGGGCCAGTACGCAGTATTTT. This sequence encodes CASSSPGQGASTQYF.

This chain uses TRBV5-4 with TRBJ2-7, with 8 bases matching TRBD1. The V gene end was trimmed by 0 bases and the J gene end by 5 bases; junction bases not matched to a gene: 7. CDR3 length equals 15 residues. The V gene's germline CDR1 is SGHNT and CDR2 YYREEE (reference sequence). DNA of the CDR3: TGTGCCAGCAGCTTGGGTGGACAGGGCCTTAACGAGCAGTACTTC. As protein: CASSLGGQGLNEQYF.

The rearrangement joins TRBV11-3 to TRBJ2-1; 7 nucleotides match TRBD2. V lost 5 bases to trimming and J lost 7 bases; unmatched junction nucleotides: 20. The CDR3 sequence is 18 residues long. The germline gives CDR1 SGHNT, CDR2 YENEEA. The DNA of the CDR3 is TGTGCCAGCAGCGACAATCAACTAGCGAGGATTATTGGAAATGAGCAGTTCTTC. Its protein is CASSDNQLARIIGNEQFF.

This chain connects TRBV5-1 to TRBJ2-7; 13 positions agree with TRBD2. The CDR3 has 16 residues. The V and J ends lost 4 bases and 5 bases, in that order; junction bases with no gene match: 9. From germline, CDR1 is SGHRS and CDR2 YFSETQ. The CDR3 DNA reads TGCGCCAGCAGCCTGCGGACTAGCGGGAGTAGCGACGAGCAGTACTTC. Amino acid sequence: CASSLRTSGSSDEQYF.

In DNA form, the CDR3 reads TGTGCCAGCAGCGACTATGGTGCGGGCATCTACAATGAGCAGTTCTTC. Protein product: CASSDYGAGIYNEQFF. The gene calls are TRBV11-2 and TRBJ2-1; possible D gene TRBD2, 5 bases. CDR1 is SGHAT, CDR2 FQNNGV, per germline. The length of the CDR3 is 16 residues. V lost 5 bases and J 3 bases, leaving 17 bases between the germline ends.

The genes are TRBV7-2 and TRBJ2-1; D is uncertain. V gave up 4 bases and J gave up 3 bases, with 7 bases separating them. Germline loops: CDR1 SGHTA, CDR2 FQGNSA. The length of the CDR3 is 13 residues. CDR3 nucleotide sequence: TGTGCCAGCAGCTGGGCAGACTACAATGAGCAGTTCTTC. It codes for CASSWADYNEQFF.

This rearrangement joins TRBV5-3 to TRBJ2-7; TRBD2 matches at 11 bases. TRBV5-3 is an ORF for which the function is uncertain. The trim removed 4 bases at V and 2 bases at J, leaving 8 bases unmatched. The CDR3 runs to 16 residues. The CDR3 is CARSGKTSGATYEQYF. As DNA, the CDR3 is TGTGCCAGAAGCGGAAAGACTAGCGGGGCCACCTACGAGCAGTACTTC.

The V gene is TRBV7-3, the J gene TRBJ2-2, with a tentative D call TRBD1 (6 bases). With 2 bases removed from V and 1 base from J, the gap between germline ends came to 8 bases. Germline V gives CDR1 SGHTA, CDR2 FQGTGA. The CDR3 contains 15 residues. CDR3 bases: TGTGCCAGCAGCTTAGGACAGAGGAACACCGGGGAGCTGTTTTTT. It encodes CASSLGQRNTGELFF. Full variable domain (remainder filled in from reference TRBV7-3 and TRBJ2-2): GAGVSQTPSNKVTEKGKYVELRCDPISGHTALYWYRQSLGQGPEFLIYFQGTGAADDSGLPNDRFFAVRPEGSVSTLKIQRTERGDSAVYLCASSLGQRNTGELFFGEGSRLTVL.

The chain has TRBV9 and TRBJ1-6, with D hard to call. Germline CDR1 is SGDLS and CDR2 is YYNGEE. This CDR3 has 15 residues. The V end was cut by 4 bases, the J end by 7 bases, with 15 bases between. The CDR3 DNA reads TGTGCCAGCAGCACTGGCATGTGGCGGAATTCACCCCTCCACTTT. Its protein product is CASSTGMWRNSPLHF.

The rearrangement links TRBV3-1 (or the pseudogene TRBV3-2) to TRBJ1-2; 7 bases agree with TRBD1. Germline CDR1 reads LGHDT; CDR2 reads YNNKEL (reference sequence). V lost 4 bases and J lost 10; bases outside the gene matches: 6. The CDR3 contains 12 residues. CDR3 in amino acids: CASSPQQGSYTF. CDR3 bases: TGTGCCAGCAGCCCCCAACAGGGGTCCTACACCTTC.

Only a few counts were recorded for this clone. The chain recombines TRBV21-1 with TRBJ1-5. TRBV21-1 is termed a pseudogene. The CDR3 is 16 amino acids. The CDR3 DNA follows: TGTGCCAGCAGCAAAGGACTTACCGACAGCAATCAGCCCCAGCATTTT. It encodes CASSKGLTDSNQPQHF.

This chain connects TRBV7-2 to TRBJ2-1; tentatively, D is TRBD2 (5 bases). The CDR3 spans 17 residues. Germline-derived CDR1 and CDR2 are SGHTA and FQGNSA. Trimming removed 0 bases at V and 4 bases at J, with 16 bases between. Here the CDR3 reads CASSLAGLRGSYNEQFF. The DNA of the CDR3 is TGTGCCAGCAGCTTAGCCGGATTACGGGGTTCTTACAATGAGCAGTTCTTC.

This clone was observed a single time. The chain employs TRBV2 and TRBJ2-1; 9 positions match TRBD1. Germline V gives CDR1 SNHLY, CDR2 FYNNEI. V dropped 6 bases and J dropped 4; count of bases not matched to a gene: 4. There are 14 residues in the CDR3. CDR3 region: CASRGQGYYNEQFF. Written as DNA, the CDR3 is TGTGCCAGCAGGGGACAGGGCTATTACAATGAGCAGTTCTTC.

This sequence joins TRBV27 and TRBJ2-7, with D unresolved. The germline CDR1 and CDR2 sequences are MNHEY and SMNVEV (reference sequence). Trimming pared 4 bases from V and 0 bases from J, leaving 4 bases between. The CDR3 loop spans 12 amino acids. As DNA, the CDR3 is TGTGCCAGCAGTTCCATCTCCTACGAGCAGTACTTC. This translates into CASSSISYEQYF.

This chain uses TRBV19 with TRBJ2-7; 7 nucleotides align to TRBD2. The ends lost 3 bases at V and 1 base at J; junction bases unmatched: 3. Germline V gene sequence: CDR1 LNHDA, CDR2 SQIVND (reference sequence). CDR3 length equals 14 residues. Here the CDR3 reads CASSMGGTSYEQYF. The CDR3 region has the DNA TGTGCCAGTAGTATGGGAGGGACTTCCTACGAGCAGTACTTC. Drawing the rest from reference TRBV19 and TRBJ2-7, the complete variable domain is DGGITQSPKYLFRKEGQNVTLSCEQNLNHDAMYWYRQDPGQGLRLIYYSQIVNDFQKGDIAEGYSVSREKKESFPLTVTSAQKNPTAFYLCASSMGGTSYEQYFGPGTRLTVT.

CDR3 in DNA: TGTGCCAGCAGATTCATAACTAGCGGAGACACCGGGGAGCTGTTTTTT. This translates into CASRFITSGDTGELFF. The V and J genes are TRBV28 and TRBJ2-2, with 8 bases that match TRBD2. The CDR3 runs to 16 residues. Per the germline V gene, CDR1 is MDHEN and CDR2 is SYDVKM. V was pared by 6 bases and J by 3 bases, with 9 bases of the junction left unmatched.

V gene TRBV10-3 combines with J gene TRBJ1-6; D is undetermined. The CDR3 runs to 15 residues. V lost 2 bases, J lost 3 bases, and 8 bases lay in between. Per the germline V gene, CDR1 is ENHRY and CDR2 is SYGVKD. The CDR3 loop is CAISEGGNYNSPLHF. CDR3 nucleotide sequence: TGTGCCATCAGTGAGGGAGGGAACTATAATTCACCCCTCCACTTT.

This sequence joins TRBV10-3 and TRBJ1-5; D possibly corresponds to TRBD1 (6 bases). CDR3 length: 16 amino acids. Germline loops: CDR1 ENHRY, CDR2 SYGVKD. V was pared by 0 bases and J by 3 bases, with 12 bases between. CDR3 DNA sequence: TGTGCCATCAGTGAGTCGACCGCAGGGGCCAATCAGCCCCAGCATTTT. As protein: CAISESTAGANQPQHF.

The CDR3 sequence is CASTSDRRAYGYTF. CDR3 coding DNA: TGTGCCAGTACCTCGGACCGGAGGGCTTATGGCTACACCTTC. V gene TRBV19 combines with J gene TRBJ1-2; D is unresolved. Germline lookup yields CDR1 LNHDA and CDR2 SQIVND (reference sequence). Trimming stripped 7 bases from V and 5 bases from J, with 17 bases between. The CDR3 consists of 14 residues.

This chain uses TRBV7-6 with TRBJ2-7; a possible D gene is TRBD2 (5 bases). Germline V gene data show CDR1 as SGHVS and CDR2 as FNYEAQ. V shed 0 bases and J shed 7 bases, with 10 bases lying between them. The CDR3 is 13 amino acids. CDR3 DNA: TGTGCCAGCAGCTTAGCGGGAGCTGAGGAGCAGTACTTC. Translation gives CASSLAGAEEQYF.

CDR3 region: CASSSGQGALNTEAFF. The CDR3 nucleotides are TGTGCCAGCAGCTCAGGACAGGGGGCTTTGAACACTGAAGCTTTCTTT. The rearrangement links TRBV13 to TRBJ1-1; 11 positions match TRBD1. Germline V CDR1 and CDR2: PRHDT, FYEKMQ (reference sequence). The CDR3 loop spans 16 amino acids. Trimming at V came to 4 bases and at J to 0 bases, leaving 4 bases not matched to a gene.

This clone was seen only once. CDR3 residues: CASSKEVSDGELFF. The CDR3 region has the DNA TGTGCCAGCAGCAAAGAGGTGAGCGACGGGGAGCTGTTTTTT. This chain links TRBV21-1 with TRBJ2-2; TRBD2, the D gene given by the table, was not confirmed from the DNA. TRBV21-1 has pseudogene status. This CDR3 has 14 residues.

The V and J genes are TRBV14 and TRBJ2-7; weak D call: TRBD2 (6 bases). Looked up from germline, CDR1 is SGHDN and CDR2 is FVKESK. The CDR3 contains 13 residues. The V gene lost 6 bases and the J gene lost 0 bases, with 9 bases spanning the gap. The CDR3 DNA sequence: TGTGCCAGCAGTGCGGGGAACTCCTACGAGCAGTACTTC. It is translated as CASSAGNSYEQYF. Filled out from reference TRBV14 and TRBJ2-7, the complete variable domain reads EAGVTQFPSHSVIEKGQTVTLRCDPISGHDNLYWYRRVMGKEIKFLLHFVKESKQDESGMPNNRFLAERTGGTYSTLKVQPAELEDSGVYFCASSAGNSYEQYFGPGTRLTVT.

The chain is built from TRBV15 and TRBJ1-2; 7 positions match TRBD1. Germline assignment: CDR1 LNHNV and CDR2 YYDKDF (reference sequence). Unmatched junction bases numbered 5, after V lost 2 bases and J lost 8 bases. The CDR3 sequence is 13 residues long. CDR3 residues: CATSRTGEYGYTF. CDR3 DNA sequence: TGTGCCACCAGCAGAACAGGGGAGTACGGCTACACCTTC.

The chain is built from TRBV5-8 and TRBJ1-3; TRBD1 matches 8 bases. Germline V CDR1 and CDR2: SGHTS, YDEGEE. V trimming: 2 bases; J trimming: 0 bases; junction bases outside the gene matches: 4. The CDR3 extends over 16 amino acids. The CDR3 loop reads CASSFAGTGSGNTIYF. The CDR3 region has the DNA TGTGCCAGCAGCTTTGCCGGGACAGGCTCTGGAAACACCATATATTTT.